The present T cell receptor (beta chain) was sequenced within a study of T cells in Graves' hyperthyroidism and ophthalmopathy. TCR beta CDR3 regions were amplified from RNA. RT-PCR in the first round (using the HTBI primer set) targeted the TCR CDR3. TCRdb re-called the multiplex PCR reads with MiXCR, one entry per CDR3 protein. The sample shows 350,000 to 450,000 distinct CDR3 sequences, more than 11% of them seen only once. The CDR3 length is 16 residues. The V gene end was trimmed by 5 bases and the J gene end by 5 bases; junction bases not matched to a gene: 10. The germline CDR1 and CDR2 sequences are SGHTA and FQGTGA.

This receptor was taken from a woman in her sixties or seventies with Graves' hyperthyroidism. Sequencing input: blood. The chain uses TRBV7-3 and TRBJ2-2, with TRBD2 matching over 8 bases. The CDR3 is CASSPGGAPGTGELFF. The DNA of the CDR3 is TGTGCCAGCAGCCCCGGGGGGGCTCCGGGGACCGGGGAGCTGTTTTTT. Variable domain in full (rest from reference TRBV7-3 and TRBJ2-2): GAGVSQTPSNKVTEKGKYVELRCDPISGHTALYWYRQSLGQGPEFLIYFQGTGAADDSGLPNDRFFAVRPEGSVSTLKIQRTERGDSAVYLCASSPGGAPGTGELFFGEGSRLTVL.